The rows below give T cell receptor beta chains drawn from one sample of a study of T cell repertoires in cytomegalovirus infection. TCRdb reprocessed the reads via MiXCR and lists one record per CDR3 protein. The table includes approximately 590,000 distinct CDR3 sequences, approximately 40% detected once. These TCRs are of unknown antigen specificity. Sequenced here: cultured PBMCs, sampled from culture after CMV antigen stimulation. The receptors originated from a human donor in good health (CMV status not recorded). Some clones in this sample may be carry-over from other donors' samples. Both conserved end residues are part of each CDR3.

CDR3 length,V gene,CDR3 protein
16,TRBV5-4,CASSSASGRPTGELFF
18,TRBV27,CASSRGLAAPGAYNEQFF
14,TRBV11-3,CASSWGGDQETQYF
16,TRBV11-2,CASSQAPELLSYEQYF
16,TRBV4-1,CASSQDSWGQQYEQYF
15,TRBV7-4,CASSSIDNDYQPQHF
14,TRBV2,CASSEIGLNEKLFF
15,TRBV7-2,CASSLLSGGPSEQYF
16,TRBV5-4,CASSLEWDRGYNEQYF
17,TRBV7-2,CASSPRVGGRGTDTQYF
14,TRBV12-3/TRBV12-4,CASRLQGVRTEAFF
19,TRBV12-3/TRBV12-4,CASTLGQGGIAGRKETQYF
14,TRBV7-9,CASSLPGRWETQYF
18,TRBV6-1,CASSEGGRGEYSNQPQHF
11,TRBV25-1,CASARGVEQYF
15,TRBV4-2,CASSPRLAVTGELFF
19,TRBV10-3,CATSEGSGLAGWRGETQYF
16,TRBV7-2,CASSSDRGSGKLTQYF
16,TRBV7-4,CASSLRGGGKNTEAFF
16,TRBV7-9,CASSPTGRGGNQPQHF